Below, 15 T cell receptor beta chains from the same sample are listed, as sequenced in a study of human T cells and chemical hapten exposure. Time point indicated: patch test 3, about 24 weeks after DPC sensitization. Treatment indicated: therapeutic diphenylcyclopropenone sensitization with weekly scalp DPC. TCRdb re-called the RACE reads with MiXCR, one entry per CDR3 protein. The data hold approximately 80,000 distinct CDR3 sequences, with approximately 12% observed a single time. The sample was whole blood, taken in connection with sensitization to the hapten diphenylcyclopropenone (DPC). The receptors stem from a woman aged 50 to 60 with alopecia areata. Some clones in this sample may be carry-over from other donors' samples.

The CDR3 coding sequence is TGTGCCAGCAGCTTGACTAGGATGAATGAGCAGTTCTTC. Translation gives CASSLTRMNEQFF. The chain has TRBV11-3 and TRBJ2-1; tentatively, D is TRBD2 (6 bases). CDR3 size: 13 residues. Germline V gene sequence: CDR1 SGHNT, CDR2 YENEEA. Deletions cut 3 bases from V and 7 bases from J, with 10 bases between.

This rearrangement joins TRBV18 to TRBJ1-1; D might be TRBD1 (6 bases). The germline CDR1 and CDR2 sequences are KGHSH and LQKENI. This CDR3 spans 15 amino acids. The V end lost 1 base, the J end lost 9 bases, and 18 bases lay between the germline ends. CDR3 DNA sequence: TGTGCCAGCTCACCACTCGAGGCTCCCAGGGGCCAAGCTTTCTTT. This encodes CASSPLEAPRGQAFF.

The V gene is TRBV20-1, the J gene TRBJ1-1, with D unclear. Germline CDR1 is DFQATT and CDR2 is SNEGSKA (reference sequence). V lost 2 bases, J lost 1 base, and 5 bases lay in between. This CDR3 contains 12 residues. This CDR3 reads CSARPENTEAFF. Here the CDR3 DNA reads TGCAGTGCTAGACCAGAGAACACTGAAGCTTTCTTT.

This clonotype was seen ten or more times. The chain is built from TRBV28 and TRBJ2-6; no reliable D call. Trimming took 6 bases from V and 0 from J, leaving 3 bases between them. CDR1 and CDR2 from the germline V gene are MDHEN and SYDVKM. The CDR3 sequence is 13 residues long. CDR3 sequence reads: CASRPSGANVLTF. The CDR3 DNA reads as TGTGCCAGCAGACCCTCTGGGGCCAACGTCCTGACTTTC.

The table lists this clonotype with many counts. The chain joins TRBV3-1 to TRBJ2-5, with D perhaps matching TRBD1 or TRBD2 (5 bases each). This CDR3 is 13 amino acids long. Germline CDR1 and CDR2: LGHDT and YNNKEL (reference sequence). The V end lost 4 bases, the J end lost 5 bases, and 11 bases lay between the germline ends. CDR3 nucleotide sequence: TGTGCCAGCAGCCCACTCGGGGCTGAGACCCAGTACTTC. This codes for CASSPLGAETQYF.

This chain uses TRBV27 with TRBJ2-1, with 11 bases that match TRBD2. There are 19 residues in the CDR3. The germline V gene encodes CDR1 MNHEY and CDR2 SMNVEV (reference sequence). The junction had 21 bases not matched to a gene; V was cut back by 6 bases and J by 8 bases. DNA for the CDR3: TGTGCCAGCAGCCCGATCGGGGTAGCGGGAGGGCCTAGGGCACATGAGCAGTTCTTC. Residues: CASSPIGVAGGPRAHEQFF.

The J gene is TRBJ1-1, the V gene TRBV29-1; TRBD1 is a possible D gene (5 bases). The length of the CDR3 is 13 residues. The V gene's germline CDR1 is SQVTM and CDR2 ANQGSEA. Trimming removed 7 bases from V and 1 base from J, with 13 bases in between. This CDR3 reads CSALTATNTEAFF. CDR3 sequence (DNA): TGCAGCGCCCTGACAGCAACGAACACTGAAGCTTTCTTT.

The V and J genes are TRBV20-1 and TRBJ2-2; D might be TRBD1 (5 bases). This CDR3 has 14 residues. The germline V gene has CDR1 DFQATT and CDR2 SNEGSKA (reference sequence). Trimming stripped 5 bases from V and 8 bases from J, with 18 bases between. CDR3: CSAPTDSLEGELFF. The CDR3 DNA reads TGCAGTGCTCCCACCGACAGCCTTGAAGGGGAGCTGTTTTTT.

This chain connects TRBV6-2 or TRBV6-3 to TRBJ2-7; D is ambiguous. Per the germline V gene, CDR1 is MNHEY and CDR2 is SVGEGT. The CDR3 covers 14 residues. Between the trimmed V and J ends, which lost 6 bases and 2 bases, there was a span of 14 bases. CDR3 residues: CASRLIRIPYEQYF. CDR3 nucleotides: TGTGCCAGCAGGCTTATCAGGATTCCCTACGAGCAGTACTTC.

This clonotype was seen repeatedly, ten times or more. J is TRBJ1-6 and V is TRBV5-1; 9 nucleotides align to TRBD1. The J segment lost 11 bases and the V segment lost 0 bases, leaving 6 bases of the junction unmatched. Looked up from germline, CDR1 is SGHRS and CDR2 is YFSETQ. This CDR3 region has 15 residues. The CDR3 is CASSLVTGGFPPLHF. The CDR3 region has the DNA TGCGCCAGCAGCTTGGTGACAGGGGGATTTCCACCCCTCCACTTT.

V is TRBV29-1 and J is TRBJ1-1; no definite D call. Germline values: CDR1 SQVTM, CDR2 ANQGSEA. Trimming stripped 4 bases from V and 1 base from J, with 7 bases between. The CDR3 has 12 residues. The CDR3 spells CSVVGSNTEAFF. CDR3 bases: TGCAGCGTTGTGGGCTCGAACACTGAAGCTTTCTTT.

The genes are TRBV2 and TRBJ2-5, with D uncertain. This CDR3 has 15 amino acids. The V gene lost 0 bases and the J gene lost 4 bases, with 12 bases spanning the gap. Germline V lookup: CDR1 SNHLY, CDR2 FYNNEI. DNA of the CDR3: TGTGCCAGCAGTGAAGCCCCCCGGTCGGGAGAGACCCAGTACTTC. Its translation is CASSEAPRSGETQYF.

This clonotype was recorded a few times. The chain couples TRBV18 to TRBJ2-3; D remains unclear. Germline V gene lookup returns CDR1 KGHSH and CDR2 LQKENI. Trimming removed 2 bases at V and 5 bases at J, with 11 bases between. CDR3 length: 14 amino acids. The CDR3 DNA reads TGTGCCAGCTCACCATCTGAACCAAGAGATACGCAGTATTTT. This sequence encodes CASSPSEPRDTQYF.

This clonotype has a handful of counts. J is TRBJ1-1 and V is TRBV29-1; maybe TRBD1 (5 bases). V was shortened by 3 bases and J by 11 bases, with 16 bases between the two germline ends. There are 12 residues in the CDR3. Germline-derived CDR1 and CDR2 are SQVTM and ANQGSEA. The CDR3 sequence is CSVEVSAGMAFF. CDR3 nucleotide sequence: TGCAGCGTTGAGGTCAGTGCAGGGATGGCTTTCTTT. Filled out from reference TRBV29-1 and TRBJ1-1, the complete variable domain reads SAVISQKPSRDICQRGTSLTIQCQVDSQVTMMFWYRQQPGQSLTLIATANQGSEATYESGFVIDKFPISRPNLTFSTLTVSNMSPEDSSIYLCSVEVSAGMAFFGQGTRLTVV.

The chain couples TRBV6-5 to TRBJ1-5, with unresolved D. The CDR3 length is 16 residues. Looked up from germline, CDR1 is MNHEY and CDR2 is SVGAGI. The germline V and J ends were trimmed by 6 bases and 1 base, with 16 bases remaining between them. The CDR3: CASSRGPLRSNQPQHF. The DNA of the CDR3 is TGTGCCAGCAGCCGAGGACCGTTAAGGAGCAATCAGCCCCAGCATTTT.